These 21 T cell receptor beta chains came from one sample sequenced in a study of blood T cell repertoires in COVID-19. Profiled with immunoSEQ multiplex PCR; TCRdb holds only in-frame clones, not every one. Here the sample spans roughly 360,000 clones, approximately 87% being singletons. Sequenced: PBMCs or T cells enriched from blood (not recorded which). The receptor set was obtained from a man aged 25 to 40 who had recovered from COVID-19.

The chain couples TRBV4-2 to TRBJ2-3; 10 bases fit TRBD2. CDR1 and CDR2 (germline): LGHNA, YNFKEQ. This CDR3 is 19 amino acids long. Losses at the gene ends were 0 bases for V and 4 bases for J; bases not matched to a gene: 13. Written as DNA, the CDR3 is TGTGCCAGCAGCCAAGATTTTGGTTGGAGCGGGGGGGCATCAGATACGCAGTATTTT. This codes for CASSQDFGWSGGASDTQYF.

The V and J genes are TRBV14 and TRBJ2-3; D ambiguous. The germline CDR1 and CDR2 sequences are SGHDN and FVKESK. The CDR3 totals 11 residues. Trimming left V 3 bases short and J 7 bases short, with 5 bases between. The CDR3 loop is CASSHYYTQYF. The CDR3 bases are TGTGCCAGCAGCCATTATTATACGCAGTATTTT.

In its sample, this clone was seen a few times. V gene TRBV4-3 combines with J gene TRBJ1-2; maybe TRBD1 (6 bases). The length of the CDR3 is 16 residues. CDR1 is LGHNA, CDR2 YSLEER, per germline. Deletions cut 0 bases from V and 4 bases from J, with 15 bases between. CDR3 coding DNA: TGCGCCAGCAGCCAAGATAGGGGGGGGATTGGCTATGGCTACACCTTC. It translates to CASSQDRGGIGYGYTF.

V gene TRBV6-5 combines with J gene TRBJ1-2; maybe TRBD1 (5 bases). The CDR3 is 14 amino acids. Germline V gene sequence: CDR1 MNHEY, CDR2 SVGAGI. Between the trimmed V and J ends, which lost 5 bases and 8 bases, there was a span of 18 bases. The CDR3 here is CASSPTGESIGYTF. The CDR3 DNA reads as TGTGCCAGCAGTCCCACGGGGGAGAGTATAGGCTACACCTTC.

Worth noting for this clone: The sample has other DNA sequences that encode this CDR3 too. V is TRBV5-4 and J is TRBJ1-2, with D hard to call. V lost 4 bases and J 2 bases, leaving 6 bases between the germline ends. CDR1 is SGHNT and CDR2 is YYREEE in the germline V gene (reference sequence). CDR3 length equals 12 residues. The CDR3 protein is CASSPSNYGYTF. CDR3 nucleotides: TGTGCCAGCAGCCCCTCGAACTATGGCTACACCTTC.

The chain uses TRBV9 and TRBJ1-1; D perhaps matches TRBD1 (5 bases). The V gene's germline CDR1 is SGDLS and CDR2 YYNGEE. V shed 0 bases and J shed 1 base, with 10 bases lying between them. This CDR3 has 15 amino acids. CDR3 region: CASSVAGGTNTEAFF. CDR3 coding DNA: TGTGCCAGCAGCGTAGCTGGGGGGACGAACACTGAAGCTTTCTTT.

V is TRBV27 and J is TRBJ2-1, with TRBD2 identical over 7 bases. The junction had 4 bases not matched to a gene; V was cut back by 4 bases and J by 1 base. There are 15 residues in the CDR3. The germline V gene encodes CDR1 MNHEY and CDR2 SMNVEV (reference sequence). CDR3 protein: CASSSGLGSYNEQFF. The CDR3 nucleotides read TGTGCCAGCAGTTCCGGACTAGGTTCCTACAATGAGCAGTTCTTC.

V usage is TRBV7-9 and J usage is TRBJ1-6; 9 bases align to TRBD1. CDR3 length: 15 amino acids. Germline V gene data show CDR1 as SEHNR and CDR2 as FQNEAQ (reference sequence). The V and J ends lost 3 bases and 10 bases, in that order; junction bases with no gene match: 7. The CDR3 spells CASSLGDREVSPLHF. CDR3 nucleotides: TGTGCCAGCAGCTTGGGGGACAGGGAAGTCTCACCCCTCCACTTT.

The V gene is TRBV6-5, the J gene TRBJ1-2, with D unresolved. CDR1 is MNHEY and CDR2 is SVGAGI in the germline V gene. With 8 bases removed from V and 1 base from J, the gap between germline ends came to 5 bases. This CDR3 contains 11 residues. CDR3 sequence: CASRLNYGYTF. DNA of the CDR3: TGTGCCAGCCGACTTAACTATGGCTACACCTTC.

The V gene is TRBV2, the J gene TRBJ1-4, with 11 nucleotides matching TRBD1. Germline V gene data show CDR1 as SNHLY and CDR2 as FYNNEI. J lost 4 bases, V lost 3 bases, and 7 bases had no gene match. The CDR3 length is 17 residues. CDR3 DNA: TGTGCCAGCAGTGACGGACAGGGGGCAGGTGTTAATGAAAAACTGTTTTTT. Translating gives CASSDGQGAGVNEKLFF.

The V call is TRBV5-8, the J call TRBJ1-1; no definite D call. CDR3 length: 13 residues. V lost 4 bases, J lost 4 bases, and 11 bases lay in between. Germline V gives CDR1 SGHTS, CDR2 YDEGEE. CDR3 coding DNA: TGTGCCAGCAGCCGGGATCGGGGCACTGAAGCTTTCTTT. Amino acid sequence: CASSRDRGTEAFF. Looking up the rest from reference TRBV5-8 and TRBJ1-1 gives the full variable domain: EAGVTQSPTHLIKTRGQQATLRCSPISGHTSVYWYQQALGLGLQFLLWYDEGEERNRGNFPPRFSGRQFPNYSSELNVNALELEDSALYLCASSRDRGTEAFFGQGTRLTVV.

The chain couples TRBV27 to TRBJ1-1, with D possibly matching TRBD1 (6 bases). Trimming shortened V by 11 bases and J by 0 bases, and 16 bases separated the two germline ends. Germline V gene data show CDR1 as MNHEY and CDR2 as SMNVEV (reference sequence). This CDR3 has 14 amino acids. This CDR3 reads CAARQGPMNTEAFF. The CDR3 DNA sequence: TGTGCCGCAAGGCAGGGGCCGATGAACACTGAAGCTTTCTTT.

This clone was seen only a few times. The CDR3 DNA reads TGTGCCAGCAGCTTAGTGGAGACTCGGACCGGGGAGCTGTTTTTT. Translated: CASSLVETRTGELFF. The chain employs TRBV7-9 and TRBJ2-2; D unresolved. The V gene's germline CDR1 is SEHNR and CDR2 FQNEAQ (reference sequence). This CDR3 has 15 amino acids. V was clipped by 1 base and J by 5 bases, with 11 bases between them.

The V gene is TRBV29-1, the J gene TRBJ1-4; 7 bases are shared with TRBD1. The CDR3 has 12 amino acids. The V gene end was trimmed by 7 bases and the J gene end by 4 bases; junction bases not matched to a gene: 3. Germline loops: CDR1 SQVTM, CDR2 ANQGSEA. As DNA, the CDR3 is TGCAGCGCTGGGACAGTTAATGAAAAACTGTTTTTT. Its translation: CSAGTVNEKLFF.

This clone was seen once. The J gene is TRBJ1-2, the V gene TRBV7-9; D is ambiguous. The CDR3 sequence is 14 residues long. The germline CDR1 and CDR2 sequences are SEHNR and FQNEAQ (reference sequence). The V gene lost 5 bases and the J gene lost 6 bases, with 16 bases spanning the gap. The CDR3 region has the DNA TGTGCCAGCAGCCTGGCGCCGGCGGGAGATGGCTACACCTTC. This sequence encodes CASSLAPAGDGYTF.

J is TRBJ2-2 and V is TRBV4-2, with 11 bases lining up with TRBD2. The germline gives CDR1 LGHNA, CDR2 YNFKEQ. J lost 13 bases, V lost 0 bases, and 4 bases had no gene match. The CDR3 sequence is 14 residues long. The CDR3 is CASSQDLAGGWLFF. Written as DNA, the CDR3 is TGTGCCAGCAGCCAAGACCTAGCGGGGGGCTGGCTGTTTTTT.

The chain carries TRBV27 and TRBJ1-6; 7 bases align to TRBD1. V was pared by 4 bases and J by 5 bases, with 8 bases of the junction left unmatched. In germline, CDR1 is MNHEY, CDR2 SMNVEV (reference sequence). CDR3 length: 16 residues. The CDR3 coding sequence is TGTGCCAGCAGTTGGGCTTACAGGGGAAATAATTCACCCCTCCACTTT. It codes for CASSWAYRGNNSPLHF.

The gene calls are TRBV5-1 and TRBJ2-2; TRBD2 agrees at 12 bases. The germline CDR1 and CDR2 sequences are SGHRS and YFSETQ. The CDR3 has 17 amino acids. Germline trimming cut 4 bases from V and 5 bases from J; bases unmatched to any gene: 9. CDR3 nucleotides: TGCGCCAGCAGCCAACTAGCGGGGGGTCCAAAGACCGGGGAGCTGTTTTTT. Amino acid sequence: CASSQLAGGPKTGELFF.

The chain recombines TRBV7-2 with TRBJ1-5; 9 nucleotides line up with TRBD1. The CDR3 spans 15 residues. The germline V gene encodes CDR1 SGHTA and CDR2 FQGNSA. The J segment lost 7 bases and the V segment lost 3 bases, leaving 7 bases of the junction unmatched. The CDR3 here is CASSFGRTGAQPQHF. The CDR3 nucleotides read TGTGCCAGCAGCTTCGGCCGGACAGGGGCGCAGCCCCAGCATTTT.

The chain employs TRBV2 and TRBJ1-5, with D perhaps matching TRBD1 (6 bases). V was pared by 4 bases and J by 4 bases, with 11 bases between. The germline V gene encodes CDR1 SNHLY and CDR2 FYNNEI. The CDR3 contains 14 residues. Here the CDR3 DNA reads TGTGCCAGCAGTGGGACAGCTTCAAATCAGCCCCAGCATTTT. It is translated as CASSGTASNQPQHF.

This clone was found a few times. The rearrangement links TRBV15 to TRBJ1-1; D remains ambiguous. CDR3 length: 16 residues. The germline gives CDR1 LNHNV, CDR2 YYDKDF (reference sequence). V lost 0 bases, J lost 0 bases, and 11 bases lay in between. The CDR3 is CATSREVVSVNTEAFF. Written as DNA, the CDR3 is TGTGCCACCAGCAGAGAGGTGGTGTCGGTGAACACTGAAGCTTTCTTT. Full variable domain (rest looked up from reference TRBV15 and TRBJ1-1): DAMVIQNPRYQVTQFGKPVTLSCSQTLNHNVMYWYQQKSSQAPKLLFHYYDKDFNNEADTPDNFQSRRPNTSFCFLDIRSPGLGDTAMYLCATSREVVSVNTEAFFGQGTRLTVV.